This record concerns one T cell receptor beta chain sequence. Its antigen remains unidentified. The entry originates in a study of chemoradiotherapy in HPV16-positive cancers. Produced via immunoSEQ multiplex PCR; TCRdb's table is partial and in-frame only. This sample has approximately 1,300 clones; around 91% occur once, and the top ten carry about 2.2%. Overall study findings and caveats: Better recurrence-free survival went with HPV-responsive T-cell expansion in HPV16-positive patients. Only a couple of HPV16-positive patients supplied the functional HPV-specificity definition. Candidate HPV-specific clones and E7-related TCR motifs grew in tumor during treatment.

Here the sequenced sample was tumor tissue, taken from a patient who underwent chemoradiotherapy. This sequence originates from a human donor with HPV-associated anogenital cancer.

CDR3 DNA sequence: TGTGCCAGCAGCCCGGGGAATACGCAGTATTTT. Amino acids: CASSPGNTQYF. The V gene is TRBV7-9, the J gene TRBJ2-3; tentatively, D is TRBD2 (5 bases). V was cut by 5 bases and J by 7 bases, with 7 bases left in between. This CDR3 is built from 11 residues. Germline V lookup: CDR1 SEHNR, CDR2 FQNEAQ (reference sequence).